This T cell receptor (beta chain) emerged from a study of T cell responses to AZD1222 COVID-19 vaccine. Profiling relied on immunoSEQ multiplex PCR, and the TCRdb table lists in-frame clones only, not all of them. The data contain under 80,000 clones, more than 65% of them singletons. As regards this clone: Its antigen is as yet unknown.

V gave up 6 bases and J gave up 5 bases, with 13 bases separating them. Germline CDR1 reads MNHEY; CDR2 reads SVGAGI. This CDR3 spans 13 amino acids. Points from the study as a whole: The donor group comprised mostly white British people and more females; the analysis possibly underestimated clonal diversity.

The sequence was collected from an adult in good health. The V gene is TRBV6-5, the J gene TRBJ1-1; TRBD1 might be the D (6 bases). This sample comprised peripheral blood, obtained on day 0 of MenACWY control vaccination. In DNA, the CDR3 is TGTGCCAGCAGCCTAACAGGGAGGACTGAAGCTTTCTTT. It is translated as CASSLTGRTEAFF.